The rows below give T cell receptor beta chains drawn from one sample of a study of control samples from healthy donors and cancer patients. Some clones are missing from TCRdb's copy, which holds only in-frame ones; the method was immunoSEQ multiplex PCR. Among 150,000 to 200,000 clones listed, around 94% were seen once. Sequencing was carried out using blood. These receptors were obtained from a young man in good health. Both conserved end residues are part of each CDR3. The order of the fields is J gene, clone size, V gene, D gene, CDR3 protein, CDR3 DNA. D genes are given only for firm matches. Clone size is shown for a subset of rows, as once, few, many or a class of expanded clone.

j_call: TRBJ2-5
clone_size: NA
v_call: TRBV9
d_call: TRBD1
cdr3_aa: CASSVDRGEETQYF
cdr3_nt: TGTGCCAGCAGCGTAGACAGGGGAGAAGAGACCCAGTACTTC

j_call: TRBJ1-1
clone_size: NA
v_call: TRBV4-3
d_call: NA
cdr3_aa: CASSQGGTKNTEAFF
cdr3_nt: TGCGCCAGCAGCCAAGGCGGGACAAAGAACACTGAAGCTTTCTTT

j_call: TRBJ2-1
clone_size: NA
v_call: TRBV9
d_call: NA
cdr3_aa: CASSVVDRVNEQFF
cdr3_nt: TGTGCCAGCAGCGTAGTGGACCGAGTCAATGAGCAGTTCTTC

j_call: TRBJ2-3
clone_size: NA
v_call: TRBV5-5
d_call: NA
cdr3_aa: CASSSGTLTDTQYF
cdr3_nt: TGTGCCAGCAGTTCCGGTACCCTCACAGATACGCAGTATTTT

j_call: TRBJ1-4
clone_size: NA
v_call: TRBV27
d_call: TRBD1
cdr3_aa: CASSQFAGGSNEKLFF
cdr3_nt: TGTGCCAGCAGTCAATTCGCAGGGGGAAGCAATGAAAAACTGTTTTTT

j_call: TRBJ2-7
clone_size: NA
v_call: TRBV5-4
d_call: TRBD2
cdr3_aa: CASSFGTRGDEQYF
cdr3_nt: TGTGCCAGCAGCTTCGGGACTAGGGGGGACGAGCAGTACTTC

j_call: TRBJ1-2
clone_size: NA
v_call: TRBV10-3
d_call: TRBD1
cdr3_aa: CAISFTVQGDYGYTF
cdr3_nt: TGTGCCATCAGTTTCACGGTTCAGGGGGACTATGGCTACACCTTC

j_call: TRBJ2-7
clone_size: NA
v_call: TRBV7-8
d_call: TRBD1
cdr3_aa: CASSLRTGPYEQYF
cdr3_nt: TGTGCCAGCAGCTTACGGACAGGACCCTACGAGCAGTACTTC

j_call: TRBJ2-3
clone_size: once
v_call: TRBV7-2
d_call: NA
cdr3_aa: CASSLGSLSGTDTQYF
cdr3_nt: TGTGCCAGCAGCTTAGGATCTCTATCAGGCACAGATACGCAGTATTTT

j_call: TRBJ1-2
clone_size: once
v_call: TRBV10-2
d_call: TRBD1
cdr3_aa: CASRADRGRRRDGYTF
cdr3_nt: TGCGCCAGCAGGGCGGACAGGGGGCGCCGAAGGGATGGCTACACCTTC

j_call: TRBJ1-5
clone_size: few
v_call: TRBV5-6
d_call: NA
cdr3_aa: CASSLNGFLSNQPQHF
cdr3_nt: TGTGCCAGCAGCTTGAACGGGTTTTTGAGCAATCAGCCCCAGCATTTT

j_call: TRBJ2-3
clone_size: NA
v_call: TRBV20-1
d_call: TRBD2
cdr3_aa: CSASTAGVDTQYF
cdr3_nt: TGCAGTGCTAGTACAGCGGGAGTAGATACGCAGTATTTT

j_call: TRBJ1-1
clone_size: NA
v_call: TRBV19
d_call: NA
cdr3_aa: CASNWNLGNTEAFF
cdr3_nt: TGTGCCAGCAACTGGAACCTGGGGAACACTGAAGCTTTCTTT

j_call: TRBJ2-3
clone_size: NA
v_call: TRBV5-4
d_call: NA
cdr3_aa: CASSLGGGTDTQYF
cdr3_nt: TGTGCCAGCAGCTTGGGGGGTGGCACAGATACGCAGTATTTT

j_call: TRBJ1-6
clone_size: NA
v_call: TRBV28
d_call: TRBD1
cdr3_aa: CASRTDAVGTGTSKNNSPLHF
cdr3_nt: TGTGCCAGCAGGACGGACGCTGTGGGGACAGGGACCTCCAAAAATAATTCACCCCTCCACTTT

j_call: TRBJ2-5
clone_size: NA
v_call: TRBV5-1
d_call: TRBD2
cdr3_aa: CASSAGLAGEETQYF
cdr3_nt: TGCGCCAGCAGCGCAGGACTAGCGGGGGAAGAGACCCAGTACTTC

j_call: TRBJ2-5
clone_size: NA
v_call: TRBV7-7
d_call: NA
cdr3_aa: CASSLERGETQYF
cdr3_nt: TGTGCCAGCAGCTTAGAACGTGGGGAGACCCAGTACTTC

j_call: TRBJ2-7
clone_size: NA
v_call: TRBV7-6
d_call: TRBD2
cdr3_aa: CASSLGEGREQYF
cdr3_nt: TGTGCCAGCAGCTTAGGGGAGGGGCGCGAGCAGTACTTC

j_call: TRBJ2-1
clone_size: NA
v_call: TRBV4-2
d_call: TRBD2
cdr3_aa: CASSRGWSSGGYNEQFF
cdr3_nt: TGTGCCAGCAGCCGAGGCTGGAGTAGCGGGGGCTACAATGAGCAGTTCTTC

j_call: TRBJ1-5
clone_size: NA
v_call: TRBV19
d_call: NA
cdr3_aa: CASSPRAGGNQPQHF
cdr3_nt: TGTGCCAGTAGTCCTCGGGCCGGGGGGAATCAGCCCCAGCATTTT

j_call: TRBJ1-4
clone_size: NA
v_call: TRBV4-3
d_call: NA
cdr3_aa: CASSQNNRGGEKLFF
cdr3_nt: TGCGCCAGCAGCCAAAACAACCGGGGAGGGGAAAAACTGTTTTTT

j_call: TRBJ2-1
clone_size: once
v_call: TRBV5-1
d_call: TRBD1
cdr3_aa: CASSFGTGPNEQFF
cdr3_nt: TGCGCCAGCAGCTTCGGGACAGGGCCCAATGAGCAGTTCTTC

j_call: TRBJ2-7
clone_size: once
v_call: TRBV4-1
d_call: TRBD2
cdr3_aa: CASSHSGGYEQYF
cdr3_nt: TGCGCCAGCAGCCATTCGGGGGGCTACGAGCAGTACTTC

j_call: TRBJ2-5
clone_size: NA
v_call: TRBV2
d_call: NA
cdr3_aa: CASSEDPRYETQYF
cdr3_nt: TGTGCCAGCAGTGAAGACCCCAGGTACGAGACCCAGTACTTC

j_call: TRBJ2-1
clone_size: NA
v_call: TRBV29-1
d_call: NA
cdr3_aa: CSVAGGAYNEQFF
cdr3_nt: TGCAGCGTTGCGGGCGGGGCCTACAATGAGCAGTTCTTC

j_call: TRBJ1-4
clone_size: NA
v_call: TRBV18
d_call: NA
cdr3_aa: CASSPDFEKLFF
cdr3_nt: TGTGCCAGCTCACCCGACTTTGAAAAACTGTTTTTT